Detailed here is one TCR beta chain. The source of the sample is a study of blood T cell repertoires in COVID-19. Sequenced by immunoSEQ multiplex PCR; TCRdb stores in-frame clones only, minus some. The table records nearly 15,000 clones, around 89% of them present only once. The germline V and J ends were trimmed by 1 base and 14 bases, with 12 bases remaining between them. Germline assignment: CDR1 SGHDN and CDR2 FVKESK. The CDR3 totals 12 residues. The chain combines TRBV14 with TRBJ2-1; perhaps TRBD1 as D (5 bases). Source material: peripheral blood. The clonotype originates from a human donor in a cohort sampled during active COVID-19. The CDR3 reads CASSQGSGFKFF. CDR3 nucleotide sequence: TGTGCCAGCAGCCAAGGTTCAGGGTTCAAGTTCTTC.